This T cell receptor beta chain is from a study of cytomegalovirus exposure and HLA in healthy donors (dated by TCRdb to the late 2010s). Looking at the study overall: The 650 to 750 repertoires of the first cohort and the roughly 110 validation repertoires were produced on the same platform, according to a later analysis. The study combined high-throughput TCR immunosequencing, statistical association of individual TCRs with disease status, and machine learning to predict cytomegalovirus infection status. The study aimed to test whether cataloging public T cell receptors could reveal signatures of past pathogen exposure. Besides the first cohort of 550 to 750 subjects, a separate validation cohort made up of roughly 130 different subjects was used.

Library creation used the immunoSEQ multiplex PCR assay. As for the original processing: A statistical classification framework was built for diagnosing cytomegalovirus status from the catalog of TCR beta chain sequences. What TCRdb holds here is the immuneACCESS table cut down to in-frame rearrangements. Part of the clones is not present; checked against another copy, under half of the missing clones reflect an unresolved V gene, and the others are unexplained. The V and J calls and clone size are taken from that table; D and trimming were inferred from the DNA. The table for this sample lists over 120,000 clones; about 95% of them were counted only once. Together, the top ten hold 1.5% to 2% of the sample. From the germline V gene (reference sequence), CDR1 is MNHEY and CDR2 is SMNVEV. Trimming leaves V shorter by 4 bases and J shorter by 0 bases, with the junction holding 6 bases beyond the gene matches. The CDR3 spans 18 residues, from the cysteine through the phenylalanine. Only the CDR3 portion is preserved as DNA: 54 bases, with reading frame beginning at the first base.

The donors belonged to the validation cohort of approximately 130 subjects, which was separate from the 666-subject first cohort. In the case of this clone: Its antigen is currently not known. The input lacks base qualities; no much larger clone sits a single base away.

The full study reports these points: The authors suggested that the approach could potentially be generalized to other disease states and immunological phenotypes. In a later analysis, TCRs clustered in the first cohort were found to also tend to co-occur in the approximately 120 validation repertoires, with 90% to 95% of cluster scores above 0. The classifier was reported to diagnose cytomegalovirus status with high specificity and sensitivity in both the original and validation cohorts. A later analysis had no HLA typing for the validation cohort, so co-occurrence there was scored across all 120 repertoires. Three of the identified cytomegalovirus-associated TCR beta chains were confirmed in vitro to be specific for cytomegalovirus antigens. Across donors, most TCR sequences were observed very rarely, whereas some public TCRs were present in many individuals. In the study, some 160 TCR beta chains were listed as associated with cytomegalovirus.

This receptor was obtained from a man aged 18 to 35 in good health and CMV-seropositive. Sequenced: PBMCs. This chain is built from TRBV27 and TRBJ2-2, and TRBD2 matches 12 of the central bases. The nucleotides read TGTGCCAGCAGTTCTCCTAGCGGGAGGGCCCCGAACACCGGGGAGCTGTTTTTT. Its protein is CASSSPSGRAPNTGELFF.